This T cell receptor beta chain stems from a study of blood T cell repertoires in COVID-19. Trimming pared 2 bases from V and 4 bases from J, leaving 15 bases between. This CDR3 comprises 15 residues. Germline CDR1 and CDR2: MNHEY and SVGEGT. Original methodology: Reference gene primer amplification yielded estimated nucleated cell counts. Data came from immunoSEQ multiplex PCR; TCRdb stores just in-frame clones and leaves some out. V and J calls and clone size follow that table, whereas D and trimming were derived from the DNA. The sample lists more than 100,000 clones; 75% to 90% were seen once. This clonotype was obtained from a man aged 40-50 years with acute or convalescent COVID-19. Sequenced input: peripheral blood. V gene TRBV6-2 or TRBV6-3 combines with J gene TRBJ2-7, with D possibly being TRBD2 (6 bases). The CDR3 DNA is TGTGCCAGCAGTTACGAGACTAGTAACGTTTACGAGCAGTACTTC. Its translation: CASSYETSNVYEQYF.